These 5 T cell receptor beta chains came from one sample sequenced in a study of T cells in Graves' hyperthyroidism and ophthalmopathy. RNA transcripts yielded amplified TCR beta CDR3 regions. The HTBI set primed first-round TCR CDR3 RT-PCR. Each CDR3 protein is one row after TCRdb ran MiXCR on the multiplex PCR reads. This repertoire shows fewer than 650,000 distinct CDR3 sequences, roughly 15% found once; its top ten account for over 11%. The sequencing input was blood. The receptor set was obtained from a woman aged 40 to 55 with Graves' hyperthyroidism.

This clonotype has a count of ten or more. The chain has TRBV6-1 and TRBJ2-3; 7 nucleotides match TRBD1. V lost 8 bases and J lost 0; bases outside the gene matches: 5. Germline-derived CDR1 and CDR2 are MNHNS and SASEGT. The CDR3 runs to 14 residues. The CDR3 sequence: CASRTGVSTDTQYF. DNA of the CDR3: TGTGCCAGCCGAACAGGGGTTAGCACAGATACGCAGTATTTT.

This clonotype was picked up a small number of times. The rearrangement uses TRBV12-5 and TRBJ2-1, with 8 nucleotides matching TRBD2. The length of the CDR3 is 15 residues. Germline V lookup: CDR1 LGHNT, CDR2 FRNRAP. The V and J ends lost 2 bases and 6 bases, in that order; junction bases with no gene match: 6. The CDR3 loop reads CASGLRSGSGNEQFF. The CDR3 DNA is TGTGCTAGTGGTTTGAGGAGCGGGAGTGGCAATGAGCAGTTCTTC.

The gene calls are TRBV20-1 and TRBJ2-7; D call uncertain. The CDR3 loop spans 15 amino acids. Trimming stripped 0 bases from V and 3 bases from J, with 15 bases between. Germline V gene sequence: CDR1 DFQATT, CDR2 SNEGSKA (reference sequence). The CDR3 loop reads CSARDRGGSGYEQYF. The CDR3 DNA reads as TGCAGTGCTAGAGACAGAGGCGGATCAGGCTACGAGCAGTACTTC.

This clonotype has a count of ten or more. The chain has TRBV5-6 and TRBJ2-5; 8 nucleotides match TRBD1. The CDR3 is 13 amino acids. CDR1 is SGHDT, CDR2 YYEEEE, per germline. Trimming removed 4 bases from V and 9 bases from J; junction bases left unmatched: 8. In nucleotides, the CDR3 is TGTGCCAGCAGCAGACAGGGGTTAGGGGCCCAGTACTTC. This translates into CASSRQGLGAQYF.

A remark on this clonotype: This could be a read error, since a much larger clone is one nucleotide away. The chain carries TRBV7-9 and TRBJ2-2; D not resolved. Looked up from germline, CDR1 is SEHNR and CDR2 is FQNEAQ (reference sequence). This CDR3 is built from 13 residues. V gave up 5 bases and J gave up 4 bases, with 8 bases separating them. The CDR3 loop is CASSPDFTGELFF. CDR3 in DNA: TGTGCCAGCAGCCCAGACTTCACCGGGGAGCTGTTTTTT. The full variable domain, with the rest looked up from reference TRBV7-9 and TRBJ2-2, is DTGVSQNPRHKITKRGQNVTFRCDPISEHNRLYWYRQTLGQGPEFLTYFQNEAQLEKSRLLSDRFSAERPKGSFSTLEIQRTEQGDSAMYLCASSPDFTGELFFGEGSRLTVL.